The table lists the clone carrying this TCR beta chain with a count of one. What it binds is unknown. Per germline, CDR1 MGHDK and CDR2 SYGVNS. The V gene lost 3 bases and the J gene lost 8 bases, with 17 bases spanning the gap. The CDR3 runs 14 residues. The data originate from a study of breast tumors, draining lymph nodes, adjacent tissues. Study results and limitations: Tumor T cell lymph node origin was a supported hypothesis, not proven. Compared with basal-like, luminal-like tumors shared significantly more repertoire with nontumor tissue. The data were judged consistent with most tumor T cells coming from lymph node and expanding in tumor. Tumor TCR diversity was below lymph nodes but above nontumor tissue.

TCRdb reprocessed the multiplex PCR reads with MiXCR, giving one entry per CDR3 protein. The repertoire includes 25,000 or so distinct CDR3 sequences, almost 70% of them detected once, and less than 25% sits in the top ten. The receptor's source is a female donor with breast cancer. Some clones in this sample may be carry-over from other donors' samples. The chain combines TRBV25-1 with TRBJ2-7; D not certain. The material sequenced was tumor-adjacent breast tissue. The CDR3 DNA reads as TGTGCCAGCAGTGACCTCTCGAGTTCTGGCCAGCAGTACTTC. Protein sequence: CASSDLSSSGQQYF.